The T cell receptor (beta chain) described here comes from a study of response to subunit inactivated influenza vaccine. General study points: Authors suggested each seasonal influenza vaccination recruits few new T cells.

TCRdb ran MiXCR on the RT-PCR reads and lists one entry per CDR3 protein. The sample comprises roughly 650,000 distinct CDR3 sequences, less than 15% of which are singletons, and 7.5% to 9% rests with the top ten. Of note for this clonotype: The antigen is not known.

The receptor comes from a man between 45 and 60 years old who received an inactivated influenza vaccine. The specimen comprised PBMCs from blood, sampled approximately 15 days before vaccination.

In nucleotides, the CDR3 is TGTGCCAGCAGCTTAGGGGCAGGGGCAGACTATGGCTACACCTTC. Translated: CASSLGAGADYGYTF. The V call is TRBV11-2, the J call TRBJ1-2, with a possible D match to TRBD1 (6 bases). Trimming pared 1 base from V and 3 bases from J, leaving 12 bases between. CDR1 and CDR2 from the germline V gene are SGHAT and FQNNGV. There are 15 residues in the CDR3. Looking up the rest from reference TRBV11-2 and TRBJ1-2 gives the full variable domain: EAGVAQSPRYKIIEKRQSVAFWCNPISGHATLYWYQQILGQGPKLLIQFQNNGVVDDSQLPKDRFSAERLKGVDSTLKIQPAKLEDSAVYLCASSLGAGADYGYTFGSGTRLTVV.